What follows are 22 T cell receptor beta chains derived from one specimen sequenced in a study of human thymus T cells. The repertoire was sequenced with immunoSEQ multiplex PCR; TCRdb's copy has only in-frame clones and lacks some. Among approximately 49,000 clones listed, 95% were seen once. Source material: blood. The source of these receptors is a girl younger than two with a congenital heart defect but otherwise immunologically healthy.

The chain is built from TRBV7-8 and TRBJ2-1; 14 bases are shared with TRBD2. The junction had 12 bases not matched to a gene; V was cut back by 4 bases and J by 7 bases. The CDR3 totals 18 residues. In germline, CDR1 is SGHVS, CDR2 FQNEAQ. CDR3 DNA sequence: TGTGCCAGCAGCTCCCGAACCGGGACTAGCGGGAGTATAAATGAGCAGTTCTTC. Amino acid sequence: CASSSRTGTSGSINEQFF. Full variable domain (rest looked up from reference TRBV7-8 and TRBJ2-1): GAGVSQSPRYKVAKRGQDVALRCDPISGHVSLFWYQQALGQGPEFLTYFQNEAQLDKSGLPSDRFFAERPEGSVSTLKIQRTQQEDSAVYLCASSSRTGTSGSINEQFFGPGTRLTVL.

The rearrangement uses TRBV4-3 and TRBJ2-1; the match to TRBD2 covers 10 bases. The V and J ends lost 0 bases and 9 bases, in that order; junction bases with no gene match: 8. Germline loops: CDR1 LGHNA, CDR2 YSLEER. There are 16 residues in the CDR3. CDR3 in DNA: TGCGCCAGCAGCCAAGATCAAGCGGGAGGGCTGGGTGAGCAGTTCTTC. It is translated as CASSQDQAGGLGEQFF.

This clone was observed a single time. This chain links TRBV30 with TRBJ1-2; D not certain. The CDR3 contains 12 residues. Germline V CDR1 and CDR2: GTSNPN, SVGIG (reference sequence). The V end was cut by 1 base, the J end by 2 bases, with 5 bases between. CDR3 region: CAWSEENYGYTF. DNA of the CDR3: TGTGCCTGGAGTGAGGAGAACTATGGCTACACCTTC.

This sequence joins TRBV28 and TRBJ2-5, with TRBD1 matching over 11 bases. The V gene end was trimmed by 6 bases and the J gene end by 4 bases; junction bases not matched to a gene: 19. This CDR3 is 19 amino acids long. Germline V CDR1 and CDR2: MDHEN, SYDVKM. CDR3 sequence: CASSPIRAGTGGSGETQYF. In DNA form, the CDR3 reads TGTGCCAGCAGCCCCATAAGGGCGGGGACAGGGGGTTCGGGAGAGACCCAGTACTTC.

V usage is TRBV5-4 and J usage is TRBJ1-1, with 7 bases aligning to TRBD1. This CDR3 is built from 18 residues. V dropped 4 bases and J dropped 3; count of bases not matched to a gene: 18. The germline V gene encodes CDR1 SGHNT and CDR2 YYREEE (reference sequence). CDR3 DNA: TGTGCCAGCAGCCCACGGGACAGTCGATGGGATCTGGACACTGAAGCTTTCTTT. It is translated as CASSPRDSRWDLDTEAFF.

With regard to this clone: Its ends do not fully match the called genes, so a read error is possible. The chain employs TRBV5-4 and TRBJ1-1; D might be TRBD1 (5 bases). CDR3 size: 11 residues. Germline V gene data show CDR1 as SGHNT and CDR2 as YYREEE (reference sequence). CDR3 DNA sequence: TGTGCCAGCAGTTTGGCAGGGCAAGCTTTCTTT. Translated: CASSLAGQAFF.

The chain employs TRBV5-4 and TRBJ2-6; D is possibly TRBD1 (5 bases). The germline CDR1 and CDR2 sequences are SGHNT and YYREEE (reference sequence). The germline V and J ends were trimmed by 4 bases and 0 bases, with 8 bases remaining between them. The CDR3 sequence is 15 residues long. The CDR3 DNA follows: TGTGCCAGCAGCCGAGACAGCTCTGGGGCCAACGTCCTGACTTTC. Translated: CASSRDSSGANVLTF.

The CDR3 DNA is TGTGCCAGTAGTATAGGTACAGGTGGAAGTTTTCAGCCCCAGCATTTT. Residues: CASSIGTGGSFQPQHF. V gene TRBV19 combines with J gene TRBJ1-5, with D tentatively TRBD1 (5 bases). The V end was cut by 1 base, the J end by 6 bases, with 16 bases between. CDR1 and CDR2 (germline): LNHDA, SQIVND (reference sequence). The CDR3 consists of 16 residues.

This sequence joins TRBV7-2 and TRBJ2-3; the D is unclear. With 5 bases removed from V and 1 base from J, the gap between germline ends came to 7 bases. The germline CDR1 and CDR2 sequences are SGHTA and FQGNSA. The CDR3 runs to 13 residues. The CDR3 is CASSPPGTDTQYF. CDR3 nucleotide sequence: TGTGCCAGCAGCCCTCCGGGCACAGATACGCAGTATTTT.

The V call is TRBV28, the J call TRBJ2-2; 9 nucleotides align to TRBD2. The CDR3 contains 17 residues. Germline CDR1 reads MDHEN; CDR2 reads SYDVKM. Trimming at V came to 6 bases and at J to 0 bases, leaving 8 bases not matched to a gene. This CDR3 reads CASRLRASGANTGELFF. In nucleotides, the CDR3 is TGTGCCAGCAGGTTGAGGGCTAGCGGGGCGAACACCGGGGAGCTGTTTTTT.

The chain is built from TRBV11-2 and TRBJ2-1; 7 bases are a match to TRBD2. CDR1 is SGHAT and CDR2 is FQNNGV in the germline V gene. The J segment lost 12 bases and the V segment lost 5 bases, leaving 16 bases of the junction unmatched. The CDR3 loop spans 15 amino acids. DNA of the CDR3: TGTGCCAGCAGCGATTGGACTAGTCCCATGATTAGGCAGTTCTTC. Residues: CASSDWTSPMIRQFF.

This chain's CDR3 is CASRIIAGGLGEQFF. The CDR3, as DNA: TGTGCCAGCAGGATAATAGCGGGAGGGCTCGGAGAGCAGTTCTTC. This rearrangement joins TRBV6-1 to TRBJ2-1; 11 bases fit TRBD2. The junction had 11 bases not matched to a gene; V was cut back by 6 bases and J by 10 bases. Germline CDR1 reads MNHNS; CDR2 reads SASEGT. This CDR3 comprises 15 residues.

The CDR3 spells CASSLSGQGLYEQYF. CDR3 in DNA: TGTGCCAGCAGTTTATCGGGACAGGGTTTGTACGAGCAGTACTTC. The chain links TRBV27 to TRBJ2-7, with 9 positions matching TRBD1. The CDR3 has 15 amino acids. Unmatched junction bases numbered 4, after V lost 0 bases and J lost 4 bases. Germline CDR1 and CDR2: MNHEY and SMNVEV (reference sequence).

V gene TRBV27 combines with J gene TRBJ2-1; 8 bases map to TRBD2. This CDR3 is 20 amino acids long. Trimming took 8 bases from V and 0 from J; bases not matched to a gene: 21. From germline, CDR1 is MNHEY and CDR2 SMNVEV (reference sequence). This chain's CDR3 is CASSPPPSGFYMSSYNEQFF. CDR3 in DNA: TGTGCCAGCTCTCCTCCTCCTAGCGGGTTCTATATGAGCTCCTACAATGAGCAGTTCTTC.

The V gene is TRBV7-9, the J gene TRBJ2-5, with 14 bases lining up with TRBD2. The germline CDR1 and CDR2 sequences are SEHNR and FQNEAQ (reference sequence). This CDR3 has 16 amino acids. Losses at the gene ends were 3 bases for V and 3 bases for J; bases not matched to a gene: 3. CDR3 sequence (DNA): TGTGCCAGCAGCTTCCTGGGACTAGCGGGAGAAGAGACCCAGTACTTC. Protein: CASSFLGLAGEETQYF.

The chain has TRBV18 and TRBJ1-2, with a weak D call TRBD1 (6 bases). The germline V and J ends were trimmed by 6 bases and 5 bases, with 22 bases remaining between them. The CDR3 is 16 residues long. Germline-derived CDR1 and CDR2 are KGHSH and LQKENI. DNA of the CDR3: TGTGCCAGCTCCCCCGTAGGACAGAACAAAGGTTATGGCTACACCTTC. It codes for CASSPVGQNKGYGYTF.

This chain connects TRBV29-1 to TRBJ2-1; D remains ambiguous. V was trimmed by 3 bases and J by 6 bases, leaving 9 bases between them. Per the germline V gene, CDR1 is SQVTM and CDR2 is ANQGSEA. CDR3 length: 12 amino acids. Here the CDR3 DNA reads TGCAGCGTTGATCCCAGAGGCAATGAGCAGTTCTTC. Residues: CSVDPRGNEQFF.

CDR3 sequence reads: CASSLKGLAAYEQYF. CDR3 in DNA: TGTGCCAGCAGCTTAAAAGGACTAGCGGCCTACGAGCAGTACTTC. The chain carries TRBV7-2 and TRBJ2-7; 10 bases match TRBD2. The CDR3 consists of 15 residues. The germline CDR1 and CDR2 sequences are SGHTA and FQGNSA. Trimming cost V 2 bases and J 2 bases; bases outside gene matches: 3.

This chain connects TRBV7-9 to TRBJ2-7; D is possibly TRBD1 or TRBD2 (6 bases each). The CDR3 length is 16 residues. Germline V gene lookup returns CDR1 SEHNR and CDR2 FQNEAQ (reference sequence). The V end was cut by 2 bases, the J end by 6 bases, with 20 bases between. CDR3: CASSLRSGAGSGEQYF. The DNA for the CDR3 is TGTGCCAGCAGCTTAAGGTCGGGGGCGGGATCGGGCGAGCAGTACTTC. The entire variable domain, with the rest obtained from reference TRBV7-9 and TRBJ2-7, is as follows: DTGVSQNPRHKITKRGQNVTFRCDPISEHNRLYWYRQTLGQGPEFLTYFQNEAQLEKSRLLSDRFSAERPKGSFSTLEIQRTEQGDSAMYLCASSLRSGAGSGEQYFGPGTRLTVT.

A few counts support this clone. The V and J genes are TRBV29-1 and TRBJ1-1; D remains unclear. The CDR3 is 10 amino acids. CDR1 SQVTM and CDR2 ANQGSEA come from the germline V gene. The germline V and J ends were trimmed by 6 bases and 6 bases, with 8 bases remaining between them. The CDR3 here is CSVIGAEAFF. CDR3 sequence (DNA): TGCAGCGTGATCGGAGCTGAAGCTTTCTTT.

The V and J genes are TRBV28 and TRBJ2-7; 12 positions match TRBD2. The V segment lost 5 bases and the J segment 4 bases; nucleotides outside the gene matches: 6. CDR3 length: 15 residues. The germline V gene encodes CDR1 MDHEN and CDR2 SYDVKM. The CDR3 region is CASSPPSGRVYEQYF. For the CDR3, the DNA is TGTGCCAGCAGTCCCCCTAGCGGGAGGGTTTACGAGCAGTACTTC. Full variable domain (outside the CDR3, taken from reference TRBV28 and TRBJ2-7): DVKVTQSSRYLVKRTGEKVFLECVQDMDHENMFWYRQDPGLGLRLIYFSYDVKMKEKGDIPEGYSVSREKKERFSLILESASTNQTSMYLCASSPPSGRVYEQYFGPGTRLTVT.

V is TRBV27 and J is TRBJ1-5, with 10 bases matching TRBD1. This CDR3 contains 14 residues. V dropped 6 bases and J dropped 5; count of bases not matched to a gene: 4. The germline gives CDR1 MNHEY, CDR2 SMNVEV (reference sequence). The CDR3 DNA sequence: TGTGCCAGCAGGGAGACAGGGGGCTATCAGCCCCAGCATTTT. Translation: CASRETGGYQPQHF.